The 27 T cell receptor beta chains in this list originate from one sample, sequenced in a study of blood T cell repertoires in COVID-19. Some clones are missing from TCRdb's copy, which holds only in-frame ones; the method was immunoSEQ multiplex PCR. This repertoire shows over 200,000 clones, approximately 82% found once; its top ten account for approximately 5.4%. Sequencing input: peripheral blood. The source of these receptors is a man older than 75 with acute or convalescent COVID-19.

The V gene is TRBV3-1 (or the pseudogene TRBV3-2), the J gene TRBJ1-6; 8 nucleotides match TRBD1. CDR3 length equals 15 residues. Per germline, CDR1 LGHDT and CDR2 YNNKEL (reference sequence). J lost 6 bases, V lost 3 bases, and 4 bases had no gene match. The CDR3 DNA follows: TGTGCCAGCAGCCATCGGGACAGGCCTAATTCACCCCTCCACTTT. Amino acid sequence: CASSHRDRPNSPLHF.

CDR3 residues: CASSLSYSSGNTIYF. The DNA of the CDR3 is TGTGCCAGTAGTTTATCTTATAGCTCTGGAAACACCATATATTTT. The rearrangement joins TRBV19 to TRBJ1-3; no firm D call. Germline V lookup: CDR1 LNHDA, CDR2 SQIVND (reference sequence). Trimming left V 5 bases short and J 0 bases short, with 11 bases between. The CDR3 has 15 amino acids.

The chain recombines TRBV27 with TRBJ2-7; 10 bases fit TRBD2. Germline V CDR1 and CDR2: MNHEY, SMNVEV (reference sequence). This CDR3 comprises 13 residues. After removal of 6 bases from V and 3 bases from J, the junction contained 2 bases not matched to a gene. The DNA for the CDR3 is TGTGCCAGCAGGCCTAGCGGGGGCTACGAGCAGTACTTC. It yields the protein CASRPSGGYEQYF.

This clone was counted a few times. The chain has TRBV27 and TRBJ2-7; TRBD2 agrees at 7 bases. Germline CDR1 is MNHEY and CDR2 is SMNVEV (reference sequence). J lost 1 base, V lost 3 bases, and 9 bases had no gene match. The length of the CDR3 is 16 residues. CDR3 residues: CASSFRLAGASYEQYF. In DNA form, the CDR3 reads TGTGCCAGCAGTTTTCGTCTCGCGGGAGCTTCCTACGAGCAGTACTTC.

The CDR3 loop reads CASSFGSSSETQYF. The DNA of the CDR3 is TGCGCCAGCAGCTTCGGTAGTAGTTCGGAGACCCAGTACTTC. The chain links TRBV5-1 to TRBJ2-5; unclear D gene. CDR1 and CDR2 from the germline V gene are SGHRS and YFSETQ. Trimming left V 2 bases short and J 5 bases short, with 13 bases between. The CDR3 spans 14 residues.

The chain employs TRBV7-3 and TRBJ2-5; no reliable D call. The CDR3 has 14 residues. CDR1 and CDR2 (germline): SGHTA, FQGTGA. V was cut by 5 bases and J by 3 bases, with 13 bases left in between. The CDR3 loop is CASSLVGWEETQYF. DNA of the CDR3: TGTGCCAGCAGCCTGGTGGGCTGGGAAGAGACCCAGTACTTC.

J is TRBJ2-7 and V is TRBV7-2; unclear D gene. V lost 3 bases and J 6 bases, leaving 6 bases between the germline ends. CDR3 length equals 11 residues. From germline, CDR1 is SGHTA and CDR2 FQGNSA. The CDR3 bases are TGTGCCAGCAGCTTGTTTCTCGAGCAGTACTTC. This translates into CASSLFLEQYF.

The rearrangement links TRBV5-1 to TRBJ2-2; 9 nucleotides align to TRBD1. J lost 3 bases, V lost 9 bases, and 9 bases had no gene match. The CDR3 extends over 15 amino acids. Germline V CDR1 and CDR2: SGHRS, YFSETQ. The CDR3 sequence is CATNTQGADTGELFF. The CDR3 nucleotides read TGCGCCACCAATACACAGGGGGCGGACACCGGGGAGCTGTTTTTT.

The rearrangement joins TRBV6-5 to TRBJ2-6; possibly TRBD1 for D (5 bases). Between the trimmed V and J ends, which lost 6 bases and 0 bases, there was a span of 9 bases. Germline V gene sequence: CDR1 MNHEY, CDR2 SVGAGI. This CDR3 spans 15 amino acids. CDR3 protein: CASRQDNSGANVLTF. CDR3 coding DNA: TGTGCCAGCAGACAGGACAACTCTGGGGCCAACGTCCTGACTTTC.

J is TRBJ2-1 and V is TRBV4-1, with 12 nucleotides matching TRBD2. Looked up from germline, CDR1 is MGHRA and CDR2 is YSYEKL. This CDR3 contains 15 residues. With V trimmed by 5 bases and J by 9 bases, 8 bases remained unmatched. This CDR3 is CASSARTSGVIEQFF. The CDR3 bases are TGCGCCAGCAGCGCAAGGACTAGCGGGGTTATTGAGCAGTTCTTC.

The rearrangement uses TRBV5-4 and TRBJ1-1; 7 bases map to TRBD1. The CDR3 loop spans 14 amino acids. Trimming at V came to 1 base and at J to 0 bases, leaving 0 bases not matched to a gene. From germline, CDR1 is SGHNT and CDR2 YYREEE (reference sequence). CDR3 coding DNA: TGTGCCAGCAGCTTGCAGGGGGTGAACACTGAAGCTTTCTTT. Amino acids: CASSLQGVNTEAFF. Filled out from reference TRBV5-4 and TRBJ1-1, the complete variable domain reads ETGVTQSPTHLIKTRGQQVTLRCSSQSGHNTVSWYQQALGQGPQFIFQYYREEENGRGNFPPRFSGLQFPNYSSELNVNALELDDSALYLCASSLQGVNTEAFFGQGTRLTVV.

The rearrangement links TRBV20-1 to TRBJ2-7; D possibly corresponds to TRBD2 (5 bases). The CDR3 sequence is 14 residues long. Germline values: CDR1 DFQATT, CDR2 SNEGSKA (reference sequence). Trimming stripped 3 bases from V and 2 bases from J, with 14 bases between. CDR3 bases: TGCAGTGCTAGTCACTCCCGGGGTACCTACGAGCAGTACTTC. This encodes CSASHSRGTYEQYF.

The J gene is TRBJ1-2, the V gene TRBV5-1; a possible D gene is TRBD1 (5 bases). There are 15 residues in the CDR3. The V end lost 3 bases, the J end lost 4 bases, and 16 bases lay between the germline ends. The germline V gene encodes CDR1 SGHRS and CDR2 YFSETQ. For the CDR3, the DNA is TGCGCCAGCAGCTCAACAGCTGACAGCATCTATGGCTACACCTTC. Protein: CASSSTADSIYGYTF.

This rearrangement joins TRBV18 to TRBJ2-5; TRBD1 aligns across 9 bases. The V and J ends lost 3 bases and 2 bases, in that order; junction bases with no gene match: 7. Germline lookup yields CDR1 KGHSH and CDR2 LQKENI. The CDR3 spans 16 residues. The DNA of the CDR3 is TGTGCCAGCTCACCGATCACAGGGGGCATACAAGAGACCCAGTACTTC. Its translation: CASSPITGGIQETQYF.

This clone was seen only a few times. This chain connects TRBV9 to TRBJ2-5; TRBD1 aligns across 11 bases. This CDR3 region has 20 residues. Unmatched junction bases numbered 18, after V lost 4 bases and J lost 1 base. The germline gives CDR1 SGDLS, CDR2 YYNGEE. In nucleotides, the CDR3 is TGTGCCAGCAGCCCCCGCTCCCCCTCTCGGGGGACAGGGGGCCAAGAGACCCAGTACTTC. This codes for CASSPRSPSRGTGGQETQYF.

This clone has only a few counts. The J gene is TRBJ2-1, the V gene TRBV6-5, with 11 bases aligning to TRBD2. The CDR3 has 13 amino acids. V dropped 2 bases and J dropped 14; count of bases not matched to a gene: 5. Germline values: CDR1 MNHEY, CDR2 SVGAGI. The CDR3 coding sequence is TGTGCCAGCAGTTACCCTTTAGCGGGAGGGAAGTTCTTC. Residues: CASSYPLAGGKFF.

This clone is a singleton in its sample. Because the CDR3's place on the DNA is in doubt, the DNA is left out and the CDR3 is given as listed by TCRdb. The chain uses TRBV5-5 and TRBJ2-3; TRBD2, as called in the table, went unchecked against the DNA. CDR1 and CDR2 from the germline V gene are SGHKS and YYEKEE (reference sequence). The CDR3 adds up to 17 amino acids, both ends counted. This chain's CDR3 is CASSFGPGGHSLNTQYF.

The chain recombines TRBV7-9 with TRBJ2-5; the match to TRBD1 covers 8 bases. This CDR3 comprises 16 residues. Looked up from germline, CDR1 is SEHNR and CDR2 is FQNEAQ (reference sequence). The ends lost 5 bases at V and 1 base at J; junction bases unmatched: 9. DNA of the CDR3: TGTGCCAGCAGCCCAGGAACCGGACAGGGCCAAGAGACCCAGTACTTC. Amino acid sequence: CASSPGTGQGQETQYF.

The V call is TRBV12-5, the J call TRBJ1-1; tentative D call: TRBD1 (6 bases). Germline V gives CDR1 LGHNT, CDR2 FRNRAP. There are 12 residues in the CDR3. V was trimmed by 7 bases and J by 7 bases, leaving 13 bases between them. CDR3 protein: CASAQTGGEAFF. The CDR3 DNA sequence: TGTGCTAGTGCCCAGACAGGAGGTGAAGCTTTCTTT.

This clone was found a few times. CDR3 DNA sequence: TGCGCCAGCAGCTTACAGGGGGCCGAGACCCAGTACTTC. As protein: CASSLQGAETQYF. The rearrangement links TRBV5-1 to TRBJ2-5; 9 bases align to TRBD1. Looked up from germline, CDR1 is SGHRS and CDR2 is YFSETQ. The CDR3 consists of 13 residues. V was clipped by 2 bases and J by 5 bases; unmatched bases: 1.

This clone is a singleton in its sample. Compared with germline, one end of the junction differs, possibly owing to a read error. V and J are TRBV7-3 and TRBJ1-1; D may be TRBD1 (5 bases). Germline lookup yields CDR1 SGHTA and CDR2 FQGTGA. This CDR3 comprises 15 residues. CDR3 sequence reads: CASSLNAGGGTEAFF. For the CDR3, the DNA is TGTGCCAGCAGTTTAAACGCAGGCGGGGGGACTGAAGCTTTCTTT.

This clone was found many times. This chain joins TRBV28 and TRBJ2-7, with a weak D call TRBD2 (6 bases). The germline CDR1 and CDR2 sequences are MDHEN and SYDVKM. With 7 bases removed from V and 4 bases from J, the gap between germline ends came to 17 bases. This CDR3 has 14 residues. Written as DNA, the CDR3 is TGTGCCAGCACCCGAATAAGGAGCGGGTACGAGCAGTACTTC. Its translation: CASTRIRSGYEQYF.

This clone was counted between two and nine times. J is TRBJ1-4 and V is TRBV12-3 or TRBV12-4; D not certain. Trimming pared 2 bases from V and 4 bases from J, leaving 5 bases between. This CDR3 spans 13 amino acids. The CDR3 is CASSLTVNEKLFF. CDR3 DNA: TGTGCCAGCAGTTTAACGGTTAATGAAAAACTGTTTTTT.

This chain connects TRBV7-8 to TRBJ1-3; 10 nucleotides agree with TRBD1. The trim removed 0 bases at V and 1 base at J, leaving 6 bases unmatched. The CDR3 is made up of 18 amino acids. CDR1 and CDR2 from the germline V gene are SGHVS and FQNEAQ. DNA for the CDR3: TGTGCCAGCAGCTTAGCGGGACAGGGGAAGAAATCTGGAAACACCATATATTTT. It specifies CASSLAGQGKKSGNTIYF.

This clone came up once. The gene calls are TRBV6-1 and TRBJ1-6, with D possibly TRBD1 on 5 matching bases. The CDR3 runs 18 residues. V was trimmed by 3 bases and J by 0 bases, leaving 15 bases between them. The germline gives CDR1 MNHNS, CDR2 SASEGT. Here the CDR3 reads CASSDLSGIISYNSPLHF. DNA of the CDR3: TGTGCCAGCAGTGATCTCTCAGGGATTATCTCCTATAATTCACCCCTCCACTTT.

This rearrangement joins TRBV25-1 to TRBJ2-1, with 8 bases fitting TRBD2. V shed 6 bases and J 0 bases; nucleotides not matched to a gene: 7. CDR1 is MGHDK and CDR2 is SYGVNS in the germline V gene. This CDR3 spans 16 amino acids. CDR3 sequence (DNA): TGTGCCAGCAGCTGGGGTACTAGCGGCTCCTACAATGAGCAGTTCTTC. It encodes CASSWGTSGSYNEQFF.

The CDR3 loop reads CASSASGRALRADTQYF. In DNA form, the CDR3 reads TGTGCCAGCAGCGCAAGCGGGAGGGCCCTCCGGGCAGATACGCAGTATTTT. This chain joins TRBV7-9 and TRBJ2-3; 10 positions agree with TRBD2. Germline CDR1 is SEHNR and CDR2 is FQNEAQ (reference sequence). This CDR3 region has 17 residues. The J segment lost 4 bases and the V segment lost 5 bases, leaving 12 bases of the junction unmatched.